This T cell receptor (beta chain) came from a study of cytomegalovirus exposure and HLA in healthy donors. On the study more broadly: HLA-typed donors contributed 65 million to 85 million unique TCRs, which were held in an early data release.

Both 60 Vbeta primers and 13 Jbeta primers went into the PCR. Here immunoSEQ multiplex PCR was the method, and the copy in TCRdb shows in-frame clones only, minus some. The data show some 130,000 clones, 70% to 85% seen once. The CDR3 has 15 amino acids. Deletions cut 6 bases from V and 0 bases from J, with 12 bases between. Germline values: CDR1 MNHEY, CDR2 SMNVEV (reference sequence). Input material: PBMCs. The chain uses TRBV27 and TRBJ2-1, with D possibly TRBD2 on 5 matching bases. The origin of this receptor is a man aged 40-55 years in good health and CMV-seropositive. The CDR3 region has the DNA TGTGCCAGCAGCTTCACGGGGTTCTCCTACAATGAGCAGTTCTTC. The encoded protein is CASSFTGFSYNEQFF.